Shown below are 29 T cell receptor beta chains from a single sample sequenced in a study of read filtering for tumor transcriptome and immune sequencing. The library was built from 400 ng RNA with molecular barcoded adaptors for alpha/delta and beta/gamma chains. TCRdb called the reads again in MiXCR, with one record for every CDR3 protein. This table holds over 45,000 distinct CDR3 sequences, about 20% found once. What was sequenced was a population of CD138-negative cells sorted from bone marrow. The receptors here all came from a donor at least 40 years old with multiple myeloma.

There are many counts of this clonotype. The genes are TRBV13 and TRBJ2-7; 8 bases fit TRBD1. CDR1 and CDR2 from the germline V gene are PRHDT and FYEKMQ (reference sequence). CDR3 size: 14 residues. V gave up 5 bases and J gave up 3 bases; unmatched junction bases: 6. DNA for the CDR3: TGTGCCAGCAGCCCAATCGACAGGGGCTACGAGCAGTACTTC. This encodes CASSPIDRGYEQYF.

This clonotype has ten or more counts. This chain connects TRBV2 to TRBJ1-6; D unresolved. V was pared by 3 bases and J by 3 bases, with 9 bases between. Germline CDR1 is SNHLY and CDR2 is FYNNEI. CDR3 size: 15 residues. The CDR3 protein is CASSDVTVYNSPLHF. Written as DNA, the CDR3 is TGTGCCAGCAGTGATGTCACGGTCTATAATTCACCCCTCCACTTT.

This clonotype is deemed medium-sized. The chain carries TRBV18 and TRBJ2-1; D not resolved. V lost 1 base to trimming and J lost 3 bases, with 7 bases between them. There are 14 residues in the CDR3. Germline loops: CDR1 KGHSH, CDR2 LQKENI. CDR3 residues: CASSPRYSYNEQFF. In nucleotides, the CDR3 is TGTGCCAGCTCACCACGGTACAGCTACAATGAGCAGTTCTTC.

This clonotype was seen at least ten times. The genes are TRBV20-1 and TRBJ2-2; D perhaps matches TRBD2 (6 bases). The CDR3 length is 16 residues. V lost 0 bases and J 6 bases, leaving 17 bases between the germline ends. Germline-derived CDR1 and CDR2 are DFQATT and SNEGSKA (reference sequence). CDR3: CSARDGRGDQAGELFF. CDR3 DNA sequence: TGCAGTGCTAGAGACGGTCGCGGGGATCAGGCCGGGGAGCTGTTTTTT.

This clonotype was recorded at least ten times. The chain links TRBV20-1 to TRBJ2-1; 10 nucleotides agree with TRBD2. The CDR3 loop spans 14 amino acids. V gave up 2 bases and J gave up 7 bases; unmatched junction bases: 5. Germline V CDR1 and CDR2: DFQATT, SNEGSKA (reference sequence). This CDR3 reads CSARTWTSGNEQFF. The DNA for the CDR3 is TGCAGTGCTAGAACCTGGACTAGCGGTAATGAGCAGTTCTTC.

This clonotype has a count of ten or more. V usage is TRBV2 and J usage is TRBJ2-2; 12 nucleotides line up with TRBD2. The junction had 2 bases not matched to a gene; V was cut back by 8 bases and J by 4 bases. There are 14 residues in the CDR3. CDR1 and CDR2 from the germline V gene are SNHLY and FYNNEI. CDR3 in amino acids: CASLLAGGTGELFF. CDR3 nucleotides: TGTGCCAGCCTACTAGCGGGAGGCACCGGGGAGCTGTTTTTT.

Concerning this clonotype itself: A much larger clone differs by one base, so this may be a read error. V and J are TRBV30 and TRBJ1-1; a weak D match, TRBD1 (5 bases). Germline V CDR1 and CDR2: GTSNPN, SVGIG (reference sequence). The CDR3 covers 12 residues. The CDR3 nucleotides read TGTGCCTGGAGTAGGGGCCTGGATGAAGCTCTCTTT. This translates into CAWSRGLDEALF. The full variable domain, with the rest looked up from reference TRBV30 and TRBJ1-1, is SQTIHQWPATLVQPVGSPLSLECTVEGTSNPNLYWYRQAAGRGLQLLFYSVGIGQISSEVPQNLSASRPQDRQFILSSKKLLLSDSGFYLCAWSRGLDEALFGQGTRLTVV.

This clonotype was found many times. The DNA for the CDR3 is TGCAGCGTTTACCGACCGAGCACCGGGGAGCTGTTTTTT. Its translation: CSVYRPSTGELFF. This rearrangement joins TRBV29-1 to TRBJ2-2; no definite D call. V shed 5 bases and J shed 4 bases, with 11 bases lying between them. The germline CDR1 and CDR2 sequences are SQVTM and ANQGSEA. The CDR3 totals 13 residues.

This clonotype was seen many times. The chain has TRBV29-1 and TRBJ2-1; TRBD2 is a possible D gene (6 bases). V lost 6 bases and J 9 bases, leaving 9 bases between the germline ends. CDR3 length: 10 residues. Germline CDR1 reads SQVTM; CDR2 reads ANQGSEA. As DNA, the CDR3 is TGCAGCGTACTAGCTTTTGAGCAGTTCTTC. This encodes CSVLAFEQFF.

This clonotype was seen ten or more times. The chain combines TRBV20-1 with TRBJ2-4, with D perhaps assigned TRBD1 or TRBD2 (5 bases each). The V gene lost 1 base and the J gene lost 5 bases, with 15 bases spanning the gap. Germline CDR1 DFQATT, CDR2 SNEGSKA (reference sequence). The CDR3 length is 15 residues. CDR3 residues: CSARGGTGDENIQYF. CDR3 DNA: TGCAGTGCTAGAGGGGGGACCGGAGATGAAAACATTCAGTACTTC.

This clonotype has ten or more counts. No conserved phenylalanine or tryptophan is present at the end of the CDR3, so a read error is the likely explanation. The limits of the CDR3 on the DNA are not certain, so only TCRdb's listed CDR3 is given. This CDR3 reads CATSDFGE. The rearrangement uses TRBV24-1 and TRBJ1-1. Germline CDR1 and CDR2: KGHDR and SFDVKD. The CDR3 is 8 amino acids in total, end residues counted.

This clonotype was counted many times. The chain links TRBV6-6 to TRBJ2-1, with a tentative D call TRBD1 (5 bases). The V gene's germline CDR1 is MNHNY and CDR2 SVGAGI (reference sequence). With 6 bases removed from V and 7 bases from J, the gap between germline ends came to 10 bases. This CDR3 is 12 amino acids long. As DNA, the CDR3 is TGTGCCAGCAGACCCCAGGGAAATGAGCAGTTCTTC. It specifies CASRPQGNEQFF.

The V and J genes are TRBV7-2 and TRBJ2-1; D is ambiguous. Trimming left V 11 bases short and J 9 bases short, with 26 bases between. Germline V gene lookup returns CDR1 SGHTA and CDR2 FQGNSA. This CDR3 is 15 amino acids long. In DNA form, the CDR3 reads TGTGCCGGCCGAAACGGTAGCAAATATACTCGTGAGCAGTTCTTC. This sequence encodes CAGRNGSKYTREQFF. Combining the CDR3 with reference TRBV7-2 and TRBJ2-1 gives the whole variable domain GAGVSQSPSNKVTEKGKDVELRCDPISGHTALYWYRQSLGQGLEFLIYFQGNSAPDKSGLPSDRFSAERTGGSVSTLTIQRTQQEDSAVYLCAGRNGSKYTREQFFGPGTRLTVL.

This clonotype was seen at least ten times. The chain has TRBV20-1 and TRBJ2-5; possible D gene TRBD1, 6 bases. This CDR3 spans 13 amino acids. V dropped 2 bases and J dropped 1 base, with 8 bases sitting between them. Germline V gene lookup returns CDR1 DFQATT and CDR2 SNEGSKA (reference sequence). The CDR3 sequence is CSARRDTQETQYF. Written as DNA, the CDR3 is TGCAGTGCTAGAAGGGACACCCAAGAGACCCAGTACTTC.

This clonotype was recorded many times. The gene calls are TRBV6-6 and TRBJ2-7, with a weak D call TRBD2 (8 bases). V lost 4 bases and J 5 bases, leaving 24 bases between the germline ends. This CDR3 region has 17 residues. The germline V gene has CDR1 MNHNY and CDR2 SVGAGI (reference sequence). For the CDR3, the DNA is TGTGCCAGCAGTTCACAGGGGTTGGGACTAGGATGGGACGAGCAGTACTTC. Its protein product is CASSSQGLGLGWDEQYF.

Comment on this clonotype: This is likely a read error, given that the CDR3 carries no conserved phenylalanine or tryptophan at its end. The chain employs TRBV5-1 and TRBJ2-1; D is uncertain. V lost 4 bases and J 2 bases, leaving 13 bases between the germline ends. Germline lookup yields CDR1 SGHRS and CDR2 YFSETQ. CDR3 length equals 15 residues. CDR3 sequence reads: CASSQTTLPYNEQFL. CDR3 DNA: TGCGCCAGCAGCCAAACTACGCTCCCCTACAATGAGCAGTTCCTC.

CDR3 loop: CSISSGLAGENNEQFF. CDR3 bases: TGCAGCATAAGTTCGGGACTAGCGGGAGAGAACAATGAGCAGTTCTTC. This chain links TRBV29-1 with TRBJ2-1; TRBD2 matches at 14 bases. V shed 8 bases and J 5 bases; nucleotides not matched to a gene: 11. The CDR3 extends over 16 amino acids. Germline V lookup: CDR1 SQVTM, CDR2 ANQGSEA.

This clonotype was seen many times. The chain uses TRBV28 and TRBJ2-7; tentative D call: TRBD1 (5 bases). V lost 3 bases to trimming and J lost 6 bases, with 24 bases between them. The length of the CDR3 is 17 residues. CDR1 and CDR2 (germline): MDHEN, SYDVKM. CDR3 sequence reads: CASSFPRRMGPSGEQYF. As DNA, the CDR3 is TGTGCCAGCAGTTTCCCGCGTCGTATGGGGCCGTCGGGCGAGCAGTACTTC.

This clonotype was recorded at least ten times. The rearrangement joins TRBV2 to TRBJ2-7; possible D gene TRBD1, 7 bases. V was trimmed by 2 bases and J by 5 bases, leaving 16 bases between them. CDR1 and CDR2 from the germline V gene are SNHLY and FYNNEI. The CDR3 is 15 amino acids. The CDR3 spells CASSERGRGSHEQYF. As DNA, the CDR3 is TGTGCCAGCAGTGAAAGGGGGCGGGGTTCTCACGAGCAGTACTTC.

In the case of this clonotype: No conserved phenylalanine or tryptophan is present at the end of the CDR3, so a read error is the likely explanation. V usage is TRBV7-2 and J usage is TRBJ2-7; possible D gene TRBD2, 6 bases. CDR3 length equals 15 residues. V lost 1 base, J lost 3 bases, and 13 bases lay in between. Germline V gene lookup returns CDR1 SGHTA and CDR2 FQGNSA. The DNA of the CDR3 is TGTGCCAGCAGCTTAGTGTGGGGCGGGGACTACGAGCAGTACTAC. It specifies CASSLVWGGDYEQYY.

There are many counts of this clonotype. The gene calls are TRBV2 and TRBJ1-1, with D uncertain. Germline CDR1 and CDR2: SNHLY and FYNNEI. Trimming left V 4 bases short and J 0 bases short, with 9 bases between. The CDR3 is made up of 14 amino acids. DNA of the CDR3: TGTGCCAGCAGTGTCGGCCTCATGAACACTGAAGCTTTCTTT. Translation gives CASSVGLMNTEAFF.

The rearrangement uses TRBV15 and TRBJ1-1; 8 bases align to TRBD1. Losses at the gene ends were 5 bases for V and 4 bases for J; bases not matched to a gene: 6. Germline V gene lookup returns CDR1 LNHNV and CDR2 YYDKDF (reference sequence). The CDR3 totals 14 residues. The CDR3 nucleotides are TGTGCCACCAGCGGAAAGACAGGGGTCACTGAAGCTTTCTTT. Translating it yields CATSGKTGVTEAFF.

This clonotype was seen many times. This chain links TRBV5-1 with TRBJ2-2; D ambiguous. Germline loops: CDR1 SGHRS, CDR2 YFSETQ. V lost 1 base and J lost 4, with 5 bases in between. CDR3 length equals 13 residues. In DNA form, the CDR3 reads TGCGCCAGCAGCTTGTTGCCCACCGGGGAGCTGTTTTTT. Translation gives CASSLLPTGELFF.

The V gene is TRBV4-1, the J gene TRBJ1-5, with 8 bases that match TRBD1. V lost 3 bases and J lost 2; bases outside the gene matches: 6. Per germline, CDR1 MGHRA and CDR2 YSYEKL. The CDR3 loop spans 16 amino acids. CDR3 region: CASSQNGQGGNQPQHF. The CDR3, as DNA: TGCGCCAGCAGCCAGAACGGACAGGGAGGCAATCAGCCCCAGCATTTT.

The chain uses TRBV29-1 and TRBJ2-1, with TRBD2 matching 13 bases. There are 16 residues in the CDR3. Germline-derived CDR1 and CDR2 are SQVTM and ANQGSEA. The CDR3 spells CHVEVGLAGDANEQFF. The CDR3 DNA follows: TGCCACGTTGAAGTAGGACTAGCGGGAGATGCAAATGAGCAGTTCTTC.

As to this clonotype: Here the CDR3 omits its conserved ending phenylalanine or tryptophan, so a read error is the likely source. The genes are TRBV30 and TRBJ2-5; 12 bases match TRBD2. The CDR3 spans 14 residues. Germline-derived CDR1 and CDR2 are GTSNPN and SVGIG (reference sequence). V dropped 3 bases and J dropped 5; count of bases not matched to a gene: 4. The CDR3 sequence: CAWSLTSGSETQYV. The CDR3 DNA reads TGTGCCTGGAGCTTGACTAGCGGGAGTGAGACCCAGTACGTC.

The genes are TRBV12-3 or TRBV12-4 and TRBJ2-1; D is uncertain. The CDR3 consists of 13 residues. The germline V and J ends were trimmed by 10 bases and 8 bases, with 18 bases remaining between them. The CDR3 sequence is CATSLVKGHEQFF. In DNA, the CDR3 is TGTGCCACCAGCTTAGTTAAAGGGCATGAGCAGTTCTTC.

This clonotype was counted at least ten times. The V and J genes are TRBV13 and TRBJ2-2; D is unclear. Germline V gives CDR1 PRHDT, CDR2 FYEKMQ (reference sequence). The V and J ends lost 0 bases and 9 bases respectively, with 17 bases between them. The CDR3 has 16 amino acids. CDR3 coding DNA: TGTGCCAGCAGCTTAGGTTCATCATCCCGCGGATGGGAGCTGTTTTTT. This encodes CASSLGSSSRGWELFF.

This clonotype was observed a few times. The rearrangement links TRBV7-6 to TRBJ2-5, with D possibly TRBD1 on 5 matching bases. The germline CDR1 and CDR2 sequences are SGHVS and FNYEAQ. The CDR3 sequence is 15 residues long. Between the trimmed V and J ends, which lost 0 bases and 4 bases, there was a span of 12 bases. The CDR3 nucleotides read TGTGCCAGCAGCTTAGCTGGGCAGGGCAGAGAGACCCAGTACTTC. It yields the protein CASSLAGQGRETQYF.